This T cell receptor (beta chain) was recorded in a study of blood T cell repertoires in COVID-19. Cohorts were assigned according to the clinical history that participants reported. CDR1 is MDHEN, CDR2 SYDVKM, per germline. The CDR3 contains 16 residues. With 2 bases clipped from V and 5 bases from J, the junction kept 9 bases outside the gene matches. Sequencing used immunoSEQ multiplex PCR; TCRdb keeps in-frame clones, though not all of them. The data hold 60,000 to 75,000 clones, with about 66% observed a single time. Sequencing used PBMCs or T cells enriched from blood (not recorded which). The sequence derives from a woman aged 60-70 years who had been exposed to COVID-19. V and J are TRBV28 and TRBJ1-1; 9 bases match TRBD1. The CDR3 nucleotides read TGTGCCAGCAGTTTAATCGGGACAGGGCGTGGAACTGAAGCTTTCTTT. It yields the protein CASSLIGTGRGTEAFF. Full variable domain (missing parts from reference TRBV28 and TRBJ1-1): DVKVTQSSRYLVKRTGEKVFLECVQDMDHENMFWYRQDPGLGLRLIYFSYDVKMKEKGDIPEGYSVSREKKERFSLILESASTNQTSMYLCASSLIGTGRGTEAFFGQGTRLTVV.